This TCR beta chain comes out of a study of T cells of healthy individuals. Germline V CDR1 and CDR2: SQVTM, ANQGSEA. V lost 6 bases and J 2 bases, leaving 12 bases between the germline ends. There are 13 residues in the CDR3. TCRdb re-analysed the 5' RACE reads in MiXCR, keeping a single row per CDR3 protein. The sample carries just over 40,000 distinct CDR3 sequences, approximately 5% recorded once. The gene calls are TRBV29-1 and TRBJ2-3; D is possibly TRBD1 or TRBD2 (5 bases each). This TCR came from a human donor in good health. The CDR3 loop reads CSVRGTVTDTQYF. DNA for the CDR3: TGCAGCGTGCGTGGGACGGTCACAGATACGCAGTATTTT.